The table lists the clone carrying this T cell receptor (beta chain) with many counts. The record originates from a study of T cells in Graves' hyperthyroidism and ophthalmopathy. CDR3 length: 15 residues. Trimming shortened V by 6 bases and J by 2 bases, and 14 bases separated the two germline ends. Germline V gene sequence: CDR1 SGHAT, CDR2 FQNNGV. Amplification yielded TCR beta CDR3 regions, with RNA transcripts as the source. An initial round of RT-PCR targeting the TCR CDR3 relied on the HTBI primer set. MiXCR, run by TCRdb on the multiplex PCR reads, gives a single entry per CDR3 protein. The profile shows hundreds of thousands of distinct CDR3 sequences, approximately 17% of them singletons.

This sequence joins TRBV11-2 and TRBJ2-1, with D possibly called TRBD1 or TRBD2 (5 bases each). The origin of this receptor is a woman under 30 with Graves' ophthalmopathy. Sequencing was done on a sample of blood. The CDR3 sequence: CASRQQRGTYNEQFF. The CDR3 DNA is TGTGCCAGCAGGCAGCAGAGGGGTACCTACAATGAGCAGTTCTTC. The variable domain in full, with the rest retrieved from reference TRBV11-2 and TRBJ2-1, is EAGVAQSPRYKIIEKRQSVAFWCNPISGHATLYWYQQILGQGPKLLIQFQNNGVVDDSQLPKDRFSAERLKGVDSTLKIQPAKLEDSAVYLCASRQQRGTYNEQFFGPGTRLTVL.